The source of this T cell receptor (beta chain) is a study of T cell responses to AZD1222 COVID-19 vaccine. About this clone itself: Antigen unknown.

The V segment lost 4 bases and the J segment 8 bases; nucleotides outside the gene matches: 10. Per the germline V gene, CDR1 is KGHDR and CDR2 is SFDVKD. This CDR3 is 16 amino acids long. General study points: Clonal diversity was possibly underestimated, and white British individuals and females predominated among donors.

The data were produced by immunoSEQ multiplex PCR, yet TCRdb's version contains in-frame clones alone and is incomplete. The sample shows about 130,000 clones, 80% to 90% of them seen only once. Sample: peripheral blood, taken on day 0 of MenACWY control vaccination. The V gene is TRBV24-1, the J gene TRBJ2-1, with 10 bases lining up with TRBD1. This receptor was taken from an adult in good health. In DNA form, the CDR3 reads TGTGCCACCAGTGACCTAGGACAGGGGGACGCAGATGAGCAGTTCTTC. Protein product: CATSDLGQGDADEQFF.